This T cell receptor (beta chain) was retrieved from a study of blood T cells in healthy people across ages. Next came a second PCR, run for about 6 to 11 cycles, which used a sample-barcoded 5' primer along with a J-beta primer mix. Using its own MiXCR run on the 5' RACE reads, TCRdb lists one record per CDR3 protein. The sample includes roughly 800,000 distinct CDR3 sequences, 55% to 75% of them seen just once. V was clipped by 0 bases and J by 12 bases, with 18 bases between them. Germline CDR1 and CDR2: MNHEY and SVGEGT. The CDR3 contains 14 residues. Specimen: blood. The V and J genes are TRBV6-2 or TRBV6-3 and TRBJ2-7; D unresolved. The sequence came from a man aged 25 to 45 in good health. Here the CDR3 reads CASSYSRSQETRYF. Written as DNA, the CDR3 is TGTGCCAGCAGTTACTCGCGGTCCCAAGAGACCCGGTACTTC.